The sequence of this T cell receptor (beta chain) was determined in a study of cytomegalovirus exposure and HLA in healthy donors. Whole-study findings and limits: The authors listed approximately 150 TCR beta chains as cytomegalovirus-associated.

PCR was performed using 60 Vbeta and 13 Jbeta primers. TCRdb keeps only in-frame clones here, not all; method: immunoSEQ multiplex PCR. The sample has more than 85,000 clones; about 60% are singletons. Comment on this clone: Its target is not known.

This TCR came from a human donor in good health. Sequencing was done on a sample of PBMCs.

The CDR3 DNA follows: TGTGCCTGGAGTTGGGGTCTTTCAGAGGGAAACACCGGGGAGCTGTTTTTT. The encoded protein is CAWSWGLSEGNTGELFF. The genes are TRBV30 and TRBJ2-2, with D maybe TRBD2 (5 bases). Per germline, CDR1 GTSNPN and CDR2 SVGIG (reference sequence). Deletions cut 2 bases from V and 2 bases from J, with 18 bases between. This CDR3 spans 17 amino acids.